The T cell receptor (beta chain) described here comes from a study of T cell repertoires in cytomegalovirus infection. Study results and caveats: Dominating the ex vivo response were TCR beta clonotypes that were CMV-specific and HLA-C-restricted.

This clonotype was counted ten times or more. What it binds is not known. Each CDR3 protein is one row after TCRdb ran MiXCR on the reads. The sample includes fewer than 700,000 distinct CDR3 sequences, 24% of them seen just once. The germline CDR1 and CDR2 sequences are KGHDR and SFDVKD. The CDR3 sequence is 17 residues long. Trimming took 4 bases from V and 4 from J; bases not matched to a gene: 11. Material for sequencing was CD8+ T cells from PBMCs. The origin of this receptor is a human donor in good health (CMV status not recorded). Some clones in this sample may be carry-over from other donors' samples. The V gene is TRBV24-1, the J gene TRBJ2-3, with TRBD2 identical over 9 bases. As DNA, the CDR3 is TGTGCCACCAGTGACCCCATGCTAGCGGGGCAGGCAGATACGCAGTATTTT. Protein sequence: CATSDPMLAGQADTQYF.